The clone carrying this T cell receptor (beta chain) was detected ten times or more. As yet, its antigen is unknown. This sample was taken from a study of CD8 T cells in ankylosing spondylitis. TCRdb called the 5' RACE reads again in MiXCR, with one record for every CDR3 protein. The sample lists roughly 90,000 distinct CDR3 sequences, approximately 8.9% occurring once. The length of the CDR3 is 13 residues. J lost 8 bases, V lost 10 bases, and 8 bases had no gene match. Overall study results and limits: A motif in TCR beta, a set of eight highly homologous variants, appeared characteristic of ankylosing spondylitis blood.

Sequenced sample: blood, either unsorted or a sorted T cell fraction (not recorded which). The receptor was isolated from a male donor with ankylosing spondylitis. V gene TRBV12-3 or TRBV12-4 combines with J gene TRBJ2-1; 10 nucleotides agree with TRBD2. The CDR3 reads CATRASGSYEQFF. DNA for the CDR3: TGTGCCACCCGGGCTAGCGGGAGCTATGAGCAGTTCTTC.